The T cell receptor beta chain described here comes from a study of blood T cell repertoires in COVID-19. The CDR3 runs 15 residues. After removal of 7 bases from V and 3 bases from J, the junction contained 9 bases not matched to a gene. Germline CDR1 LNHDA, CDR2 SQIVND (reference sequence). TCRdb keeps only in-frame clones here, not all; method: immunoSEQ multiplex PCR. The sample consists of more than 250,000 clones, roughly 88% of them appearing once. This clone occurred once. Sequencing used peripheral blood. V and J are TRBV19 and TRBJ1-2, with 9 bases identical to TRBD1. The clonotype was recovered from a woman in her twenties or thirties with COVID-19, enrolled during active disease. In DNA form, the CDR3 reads TGTGCCAGTACCCCGGGACAGGGAATATACTATGGCTACACCTTC. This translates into CASTPGQGIYYGYTF. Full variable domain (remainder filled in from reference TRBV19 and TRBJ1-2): DGGITQSPKYLFRKEGQNVTLSCEQNLNHDAMYWYRQDPGQGLRLIYYSQIVNDFQKGDIAEGYSVSREKKESFPLTVTSAQKNPTAFYLCASTPGQGIYYGYTFGSGTRLTVV.